This TCR beta chain derives from a study of blood T cell repertoires in COVID-19. Study at large: COVID-19 samples from acute and convalescent phases originated in the United States, Italy and Spain.

In the authors' methods: Nucleated cell counts were estimated from reference gene primer amplification. The protocol was immunoSEQ multiplex PCR, while the TCRdb copy is restricted to in-frame clones and leaves out a portion. The V and J calls and clone size were taken over from that table, and D and trimming were inferred from the DNA. The repertoire holds around 220,000 clones, with roughly 90% as singletons. Looked up from germline, CDR1 is SGDLS and CDR2 is YYNGEE. The CDR3 contains 16 residues. The V and J ends lost 3 bases and 1 base, in that order; junction bases with no gene match: 6. Everyone who took part was roughly 18 to 89 years old, and they came from roughly 25 US areas. Each participant's cohort was designated according to participant-reported clinical history.

Sequencing was done on a sample of PBMCs or T cells enriched from blood (not recorded which). This TCR came from a woman aged 25 to 39 with acute COVID-19. The rearrangement links TRBV9 to TRBJ2-2; TRBD1 aligns across 7 bases. CDR3 region: CASSARQGWNTGELFF. CDR3 sequence (DNA): TGTGCCAGCAGCGCCCGACAGGGTTGGAACACCGGGGAGCTGTTTTTT.